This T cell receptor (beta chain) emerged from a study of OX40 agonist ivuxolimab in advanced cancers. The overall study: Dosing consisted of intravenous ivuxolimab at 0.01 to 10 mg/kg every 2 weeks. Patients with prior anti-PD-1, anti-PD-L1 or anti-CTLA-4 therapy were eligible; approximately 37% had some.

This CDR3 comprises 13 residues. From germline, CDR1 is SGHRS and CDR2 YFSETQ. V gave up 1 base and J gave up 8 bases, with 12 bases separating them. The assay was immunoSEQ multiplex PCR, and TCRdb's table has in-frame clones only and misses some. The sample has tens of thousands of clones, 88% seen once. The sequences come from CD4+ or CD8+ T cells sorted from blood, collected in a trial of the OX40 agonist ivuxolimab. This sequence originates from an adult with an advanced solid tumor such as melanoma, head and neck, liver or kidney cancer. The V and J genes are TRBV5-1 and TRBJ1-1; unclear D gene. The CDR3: CASSLQVAGEAFF. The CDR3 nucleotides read TGCGCCAGCAGCTTGCAGGTGGCGGGCGAAGCTTTCTTT.